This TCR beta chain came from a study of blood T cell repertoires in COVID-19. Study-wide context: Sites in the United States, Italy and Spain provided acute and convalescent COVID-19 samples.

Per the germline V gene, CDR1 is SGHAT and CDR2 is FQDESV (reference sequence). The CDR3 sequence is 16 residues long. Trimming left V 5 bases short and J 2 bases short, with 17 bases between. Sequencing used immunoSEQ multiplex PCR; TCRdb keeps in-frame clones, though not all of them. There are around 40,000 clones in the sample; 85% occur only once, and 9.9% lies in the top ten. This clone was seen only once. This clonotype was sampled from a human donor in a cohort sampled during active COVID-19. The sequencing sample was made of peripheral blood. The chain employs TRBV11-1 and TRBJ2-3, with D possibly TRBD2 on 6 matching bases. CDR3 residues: CASSDRLVVDTDTQYF. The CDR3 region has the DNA TGTGCCAGCAGCGACCGACTAGTTGTGGACACAGATACGCAGTATTTT.